The clone carrying this TCR beta chain was detected only once. Methods used by the authors: Amplification of reference gene primers provided the estimated nucleated cell counts. Profiled with immunoSEQ multiplex PCR; TCRdb holds only in-frame clones, not every one. V and J calls and clone size come straight from that table; D and trimming were deduced from the DNA. The sample has 100,000 or so clones, over 75% seen once; the top ten hold 3.5% to 5%. The data originate from a study of blood T cell repertoires in COVID-19. At the level of the study: The United States, Italy and Spain supplied acute and convalescent COVID-19 samples. Sample material is recorded as cDNA or gDNA derived from T cells, B-cell-depleted T cells, or PBMCs.

V dropped 10 bases and J dropped 4 bases, with 16 bases sitting between them. The CDR3 length is 13 residues. Germline CDR1 MDHEN, CDR2 SYDVKM. Source material: peripheral blood. The rearrangement uses TRBV28 and TRBJ1-1, with D possibly being TRBD1 (5 bases). The sequence was collected from a man aged 45-65 years with acute or convalescent COVID-19. CDR3: CAITGVMGTEAFF. In DNA form, the CDR3 reads TGTGCCATCACGGGGGTAATGGGCACTGAAGCTTTCTTT.